These T cell receptor beta chains were read from a single sample in a study of blood T cell repertoires in COVID-19. Produced via immunoSEQ multiplex PCR; TCRdb's table is partial and in-frame only. The table records a few hundred thousand clones, 70% to 90% of them present only once. Sequenced: peripheral blood. The receptors originated from a woman aged 40 to 55 who had recovered from COVID-19. CDR3s include the opening cysteine and the closing phenylalanine or tryptophan. Fields, in order: clone size, CDR3 length, V gene, D gene, J gene, CDR3 protein, CDR3 DNA. A D gene is named only where the DNA matches it firmly. Rows give clone size only sometimes, using once, few, many, or a class for an expanded clone.

>.|15|TRBV18|TRBD1|TRBJ1-3
CASSPGTGGGNTIYF
TGTGCCAGCTCACCCGGGACAGGTGGTGGAAACACCATATATTTT
>.|15|TRBV5-1|TRBD2|TRBJ2-3
CASSFRREGRDTQYF
TGCGCCAGCAGCTTCCGGCGGGAGGGCCGGGATACGCAGTATTTT
>.|15|TRBV5-1|TRBD2|TRBJ2-2
CASSHRTSGTGELFF
TGCGCCAGCAGCCACCGGACTAGCGGTACCGGGGAGCTGTTTTTT
>.|14|TRBV18|.|TRBJ2-5
CASSPGAGQETQYF
TGTGCCAGCTCACCAGGGGCGGGGCAAGAGACCCAGTACTTC
>.|11|TRBV7-6|.|TRBJ2-1
CASSSRDEQFF
TGTGCCAGCAGCTCGAGGGATGAGCAGTTCTTC
>.|13|TRBV15|.|TRBJ2-1
CATSPWERNEQFF
TGTGCCACCTCCCCGTGGGAGCGGAATGAGCAGTTCTTC
>.|13|TRBV6-4|.|TRBJ2-2
CASSDRDTGELFF
TGTGCCAGCAGTGACCGGGACACCGGGGAGCTGTTTTTT
>.|17|TRBV5-4|TRBD2|TRBJ2-2
CASSLGGLAGNTGELFF
TGTGCCAGCAGCTTGGGGGGACTAGCGGGGAACACCGGGGAGCTGTTTTTT
>.|17|TRBV19|.|TRBJ1-5
CASSIGAAGLAGGPQHF
TGTGCCAGTAGTATCGGAGCGGCAGGCCTAGCCGGGGGGCCCCAGCATTTT
>.|14|TRBV27|.|TRBJ2-5
CASSWAGRQETQYF
TGTGCCAGCAGTTGGGCGGGCCGCCAAGAGACCCAGTACTTC
>.|14|TRBV5-1|.|TRBJ2-7
CASSLGGRTYEQYF
TGCGCCAGCAGTTTGGGGGGGCGCACCTACGAGCAGTACTTC
>.|14|TRBV19|.|TRBJ1-1
CASSRGGPNTEAFF
TGTGCCAGTAGTCGGGGGGGACCGAACACTGAAGCTTTCTTT
>.|15|TRBV12-5|TRBD1|TRBJ1-1
CASAPRQGAPTEAFF
TGTGCTAGTGCTCCTAGACAGGGGGCGCCCACTGAAGCTTTCTTT
>.|13|TRBV12-3/TRBV12-4|TRBD1|TRBJ1-2
CASRRTGGGGYTF
TGTGCCAGCAGAAGAACAGGGGGGGGTGGCTACACCTTC
>.|16|TRBV25-1|TRBD2|TRBJ2-6
CASSESGGSGANVLTF
TGTGCCAGCAGTGAATCGGGGGGCTCTGGGGCCAACGTCCTGACTTTC
>.|14|TRBV27|.|TRBJ1-2
CASSLSIAEYGYTF
TGTGCCAGCAGTTTATCGATCGCGGAGTATGGCTACACCTTC
>once|15|TRBV6-5|.|TRBJ1-3
CATRRQPLDGNTIYF
TGTGCCACCCGGCGGCAACCACTGGATGGAAACACCATATATTTT
>.|14|TRBV15|TRBD1|TRBJ1-2
CATSSGRGISGYTF
TGTGCCACCAGCAGTGGCAGGGGGATCTCTGGCTACACCTTC
>.|14|TRBV5-6|TRBD2|TRBJ2-7
CASTRGPSGYEQYF
TGTGCCAGCACCCGTGGGCCTAGCGGCTACGAGCAGTACTTC
>.|14|TRBV25-1|.|TRBJ1-2
CASSEWGGPYGYTF
TGTGCCAGCAGTGAATGGGGGGGCCCCTATGGCTACACCTTC
>.|14|TRBV11-3|.|TRBJ1-6
CASSSDSPNSPLHF
TGTGCCAGCAGCTCTGACAGCCCTAATTCACCCCTCCACTTT
>.|15|TRBV15|TRBD1|TRBJ2-7
CATSRGDRASLEQYF
TGTGCCACCAGCAGAGGGGACAGGGCTTCCCTCGAGCAGTACTTC